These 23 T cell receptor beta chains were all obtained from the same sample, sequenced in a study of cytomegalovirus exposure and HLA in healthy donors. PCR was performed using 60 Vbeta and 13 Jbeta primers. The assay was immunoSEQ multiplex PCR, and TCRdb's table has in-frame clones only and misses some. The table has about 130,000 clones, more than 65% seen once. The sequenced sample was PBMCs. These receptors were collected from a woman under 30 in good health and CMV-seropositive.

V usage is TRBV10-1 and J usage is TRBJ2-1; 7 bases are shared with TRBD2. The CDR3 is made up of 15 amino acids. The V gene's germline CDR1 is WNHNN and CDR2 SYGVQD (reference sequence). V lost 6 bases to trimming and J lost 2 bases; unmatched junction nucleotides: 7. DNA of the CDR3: TGCGCCAGCAGCCGGGACTACCCTCCCTACAATGAGCAGTTCTTC. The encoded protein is CASSRDYPPYNEQFF.

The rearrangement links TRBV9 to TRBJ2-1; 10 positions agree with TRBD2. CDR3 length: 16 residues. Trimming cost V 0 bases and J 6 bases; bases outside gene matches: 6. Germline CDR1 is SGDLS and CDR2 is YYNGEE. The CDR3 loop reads CASSVGGAGGGNEQFF. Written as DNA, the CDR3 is TGTGCCAGCAGCGTAGGTGGAGCGGGGGGGGGCAATGAGCAGTTCTTC.

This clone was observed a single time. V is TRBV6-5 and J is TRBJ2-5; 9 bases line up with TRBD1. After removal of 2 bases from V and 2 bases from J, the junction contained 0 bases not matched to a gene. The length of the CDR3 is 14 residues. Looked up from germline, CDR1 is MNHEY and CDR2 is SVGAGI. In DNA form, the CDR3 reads TGTGCCAGCAGTTACGGGACAGGGCAAGAGACCCAGTACTTC. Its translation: CASSYGTGQETQYF.

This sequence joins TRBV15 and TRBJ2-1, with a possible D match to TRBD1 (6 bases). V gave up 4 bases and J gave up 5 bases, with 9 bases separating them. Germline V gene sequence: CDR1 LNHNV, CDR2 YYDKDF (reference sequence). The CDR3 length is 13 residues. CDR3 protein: CATSKGENNEQFF. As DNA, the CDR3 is TGTGCCACCAGCAAGGGGGAGAACAATGAGCAGTTCTTC.

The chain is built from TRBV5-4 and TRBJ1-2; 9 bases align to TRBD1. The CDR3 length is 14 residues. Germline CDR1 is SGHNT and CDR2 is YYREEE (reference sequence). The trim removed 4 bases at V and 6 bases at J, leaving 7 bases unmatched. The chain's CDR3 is CASSIGDREHGYTF. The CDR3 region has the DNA TGTGCCAGCAGCATTGGGGACAGGGAACATGGCTACACCTTC.

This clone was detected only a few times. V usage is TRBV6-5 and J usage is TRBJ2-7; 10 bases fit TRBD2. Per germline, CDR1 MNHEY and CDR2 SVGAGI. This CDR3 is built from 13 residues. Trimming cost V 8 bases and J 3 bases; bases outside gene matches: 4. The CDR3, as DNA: TGTGCCAGCGGGGTAGCGGGGGGCTACGAGCAGTACTTC. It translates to CASGVAGGYEQYF.

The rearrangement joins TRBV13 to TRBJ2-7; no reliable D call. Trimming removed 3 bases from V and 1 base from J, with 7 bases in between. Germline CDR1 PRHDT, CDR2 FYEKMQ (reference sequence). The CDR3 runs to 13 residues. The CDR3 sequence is CASSFQSSYEQYF. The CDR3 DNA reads TGTGCCAGCAGCTTCCAGTCATCCTACGAGCAGTACTTC.

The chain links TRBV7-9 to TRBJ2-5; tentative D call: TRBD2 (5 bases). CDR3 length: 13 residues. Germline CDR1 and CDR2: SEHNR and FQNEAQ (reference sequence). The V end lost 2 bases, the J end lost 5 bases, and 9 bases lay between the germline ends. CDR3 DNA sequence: TGTGCCAGCAGCTTATCGGGGTTGGAGACCCAGTACTTC. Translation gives CASSLSGLETQYF.

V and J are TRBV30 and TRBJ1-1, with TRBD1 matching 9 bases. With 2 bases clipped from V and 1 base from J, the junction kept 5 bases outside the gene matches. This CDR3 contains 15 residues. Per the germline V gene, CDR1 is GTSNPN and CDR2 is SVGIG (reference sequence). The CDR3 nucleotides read TGTGCCTGGAGTCCGGGACAGGGTACGAACACTGAAGCTTTCTTT. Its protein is CAWSPGQGTNTEAFF.

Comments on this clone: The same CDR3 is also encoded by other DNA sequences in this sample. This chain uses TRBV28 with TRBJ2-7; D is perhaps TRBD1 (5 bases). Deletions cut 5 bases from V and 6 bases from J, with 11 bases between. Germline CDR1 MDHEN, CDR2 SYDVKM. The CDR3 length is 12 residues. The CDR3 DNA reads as TGTGCCAGCAGTCCTCAGGGAATCGAGCAGTACTTC. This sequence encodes CASSPQGIEQYF. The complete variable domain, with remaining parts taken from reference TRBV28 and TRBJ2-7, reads DVKVTQSSRYLVKRTGEKVFLECVQDMDHENMFWYRQDPGLGLRLIYFSYDVKMKEKGDIPEGYSVSREKKERFSLILESASTNQTSMYLCASSPQGIEQYFGPGTRLTVT.

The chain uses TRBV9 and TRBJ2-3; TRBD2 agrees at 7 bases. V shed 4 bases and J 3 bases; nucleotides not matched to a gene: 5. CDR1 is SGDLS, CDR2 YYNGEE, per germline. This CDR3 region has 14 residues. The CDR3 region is CASSPAGVTDTQYF. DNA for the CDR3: TGTGCCAGCAGCCCTGCGGGGGTGACAGATACGCAGTATTTT.

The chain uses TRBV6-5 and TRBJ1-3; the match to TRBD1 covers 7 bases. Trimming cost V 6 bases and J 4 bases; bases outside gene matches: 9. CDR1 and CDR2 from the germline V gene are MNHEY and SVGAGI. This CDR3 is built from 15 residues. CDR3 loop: CASSPGTAAGNTIYF. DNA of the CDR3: TGTGCCAGCAGCCCCGGGACAGCCGCAGGAAACACCATATATTTT.

In nucleotides, the CDR3 is TGCGCCAGCAGCCAAGCCCAGGGCGATGGAAACACCATATATTTT. It encodes CASSQAQGDGNTIYF. The rearrangement joins TRBV4-1 to TRBJ1-3; maybe TRBD1 (5 bases). CDR3 length equals 15 residues. The germline V and J ends were trimmed by 1 base and 3 bases, with 10 bases remaining between them. Germline CDR1 is MGHRA and CDR2 is YSYEKL.

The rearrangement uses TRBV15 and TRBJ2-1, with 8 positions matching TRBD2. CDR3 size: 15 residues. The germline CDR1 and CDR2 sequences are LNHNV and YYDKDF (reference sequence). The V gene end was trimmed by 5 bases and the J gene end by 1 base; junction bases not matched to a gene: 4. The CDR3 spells CATSAGLVSYNEQFF. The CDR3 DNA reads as TGTGCCACCAGCGCGGGACTAGTGTCCTACAATGAGCAGTTCTTC.

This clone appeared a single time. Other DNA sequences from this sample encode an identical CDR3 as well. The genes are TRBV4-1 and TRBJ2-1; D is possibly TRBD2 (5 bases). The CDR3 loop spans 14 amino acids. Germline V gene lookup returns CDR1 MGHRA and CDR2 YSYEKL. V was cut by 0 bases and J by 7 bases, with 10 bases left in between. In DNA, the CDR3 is TGCGCCAGCAGCCAAGATCTAGGCGGGAATGAGCAGTTCTTC. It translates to CASSQDLGGNEQFF.

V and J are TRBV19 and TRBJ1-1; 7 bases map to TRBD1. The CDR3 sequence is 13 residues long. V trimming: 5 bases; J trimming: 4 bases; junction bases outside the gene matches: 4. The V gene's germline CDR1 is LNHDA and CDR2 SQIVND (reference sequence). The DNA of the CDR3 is TGTGCCAGTAGTCTCGCAGGGGGCACTGAAGCTTTCTTT. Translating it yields CASSLAGGTEAFF.

The CDR3 bases are TGTGCCAGCAGTTTCGGGACTAGCTCGGCAGATACGCAGTATTTT. Translated, it gives CASSFGTSSADTQYF. J is TRBJ2-3 and V is TRBV6-5; 9 nucleotides line up with TRBD2. This CDR3 comprises 15 residues. In germline, CDR1 is MNHEY, CDR2 SVGAGI. Unmatched junction bases numbered 6, after V lost 4 bases and J lost 4 bases.

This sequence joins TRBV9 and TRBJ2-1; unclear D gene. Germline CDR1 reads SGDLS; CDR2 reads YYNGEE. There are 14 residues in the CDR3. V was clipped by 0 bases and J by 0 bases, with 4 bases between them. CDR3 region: CASSVDGSYNEQFF. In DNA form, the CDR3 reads TGTGCCAGCAGCGTAGACGGCTCCTACAATGAGCAGTTCTTC.

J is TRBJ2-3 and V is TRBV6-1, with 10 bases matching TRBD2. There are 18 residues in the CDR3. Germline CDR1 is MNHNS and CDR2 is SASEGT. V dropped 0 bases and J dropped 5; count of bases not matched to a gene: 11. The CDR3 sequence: CASSEAPVGAGGRDTQYF. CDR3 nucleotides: TGTGCCAGCAGTGAAGCGCCAGTTGGAGCGGGGGGGCGAGATACGCAGTATTTT.

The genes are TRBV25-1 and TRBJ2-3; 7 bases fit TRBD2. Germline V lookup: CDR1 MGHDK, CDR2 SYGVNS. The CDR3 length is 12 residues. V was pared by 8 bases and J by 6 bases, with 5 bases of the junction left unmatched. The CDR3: CASGTKFDTQYF. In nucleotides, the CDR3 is TGTGCCAGCGGGACTAAATTTGATACGCAGTATTTT.

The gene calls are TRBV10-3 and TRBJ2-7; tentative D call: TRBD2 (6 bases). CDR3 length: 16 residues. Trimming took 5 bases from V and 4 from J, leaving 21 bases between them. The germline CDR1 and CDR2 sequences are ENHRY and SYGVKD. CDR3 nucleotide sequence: TGTGCCATCAGTACCCTATGGGGTGGGGGGAAATACGAGCAGTACTTC. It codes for CAISTLWGGGKYEQYF.

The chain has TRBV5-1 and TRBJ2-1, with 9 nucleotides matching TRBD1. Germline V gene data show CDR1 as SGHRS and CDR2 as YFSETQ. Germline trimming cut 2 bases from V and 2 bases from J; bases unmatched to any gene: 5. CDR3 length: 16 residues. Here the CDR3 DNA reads TGCGCCAGCAGCTTCACCGGGACAGGGCCCTACAATGAGCAGTTCTTC. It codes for CASSFTGTGPYNEQFF.

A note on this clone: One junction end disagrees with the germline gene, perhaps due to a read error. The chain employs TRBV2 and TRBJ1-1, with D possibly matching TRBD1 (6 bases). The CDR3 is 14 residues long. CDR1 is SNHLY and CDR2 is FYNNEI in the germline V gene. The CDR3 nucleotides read TGTGCCAGCAGGGAAGTGGACAGAAACACTGAAGCTTTCTTT. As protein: CASREVDRNTEAFF.